This passage covers 9 T cell receptor beta chains from one sample sequenced in a study of CD8 T cells in Susac syndrome. The RNA input was about 0.5 to 1 ug, and it was reverse transcribed with random hexamers. MiXCR, run by TCRdb on the immunoSEQ multiplex PCR reads, gives a single entry per CDR3 protein. Of 330,000 or so distinct CDR3 sequences in the sample, 89% were seen once. Sequences were obtained from CD8+ T cells from PBMCs. These receptors came from a human donor with multiple sclerosis.

This clonotype was detected only once. This chain joins TRBV7-9 and TRBJ2-7; possible D gene TRBD2, 5 bases. Trimming left V 5 bases short and J 5 bases short, with 7 bases between. The CDR3 has 11 residues. Germline V gives CDR1 SEHNR, CDR2 FQNEAQ (reference sequence). CDR3 in amino acids: CASSDYHEQYF. The CDR3 DNA reads TGTGCCAGCAGCGACTACCACGAGCAGTACTTC.

The gene calls are TRBV5-4 and TRBJ2-2; 9 bases match TRBD2. The CDR3 runs 16 residues. Per germline, CDR1 SGHNT and CDR2 YYREEE (reference sequence). Germline trimming cut 1 base from V and 2 bases from J; bases unmatched to any gene: 3. The CDR3 loop reads CASSLWGLANTGELFF. The CDR3, as DNA: TGTGCCAGCAGCTTGTGGGGACTAGCCAACACCGGGGAGCTGTTTTTT. Using reference TRBV5-4 and TRBJ2-2 for the parts outside the CDR3, the full variable domain is ETGVTQSPTHLIKTRGQQVTLRCSSQSGHNTVSWYQQALGQGPQFIFQYYREEENGRGNFPPRFSGLQFPNYSSELNVNALELDDSALYLCASSLWGLANTGELFFGEGSRLTVL.

The J gene is TRBJ2-1, the V gene TRBV28, with D perhaps matching TRBD1 (5 bases). Germline V lookup: CDR1 MDHEN, CDR2 SYDVKM. Trimming took off 8 bases at V and 2 bases at J, with 19 bases between the two ends. The length of the CDR3 is 16 residues. The CDR3 bases are TGTGCCAGCCACAATTCCTTCCAGGGCACCTACAATGAGCAGTTCTTC. It encodes CASHNSFQGTYNEQFF.

The chain combines TRBV19 with TRBJ2-2; D remains ambiguous. Looked up from germline, CDR1 is LNHDA and CDR2 is SQIVND (reference sequence). CDR3 size: 14 residues. The V gene lost 4 bases and the J gene lost 1 base, with 7 bases spanning the gap. CDR3 coding DNA: TGTGCCAGTAGTAACTGGGAGAACACCGGGGAGCTGTTTTTT. Its protein product is CASSNWENTGELFF. Drawing the rest from reference TRBV19 and TRBJ2-2, the complete variable domain is DGGITQSPKYLFRKEGQNVTLSCEQNLNHDAMYWYRQDPGQGLRLIYYSQIVNDFQKGDIAEGYSVSREKKESFPLTVTSAQKNPTAFYLCASSNWENTGELFFGEGSRLTVL.

The V and J genes are TRBV11-2 and TRBJ2-2; no firm D call. The germline V and J ends were trimmed by 4 bases and 4 bases, with 7 bases remaining between them. This CDR3 has 13 residues. Germline CDR1 is SGHAT and CDR2 is FQNNGV. The CDR3 region is CASSSRSTGELFF. The DNA of the CDR3 is TGTGCCAGCAGCTCTAGGTCCACCGGGGAGCTGTTTTTT.

The rearrangement joins TRBV27 to TRBJ2-2; D may be TRBD1 (7 bases). This CDR3 spans 17 amino acids. Germline loops: CDR1 MNHEY, CDR2 SMNVEV (reference sequence). Trimming removed 5 bases from V and 3 bases from J, with 19 bases in between. The CDR3 here is CASSHTGDSWDTGELFF. In DNA, the CDR3 is TGTGCCAGCAGTCATACAGGGGACTCTTGGGACACCGGGGAGCTGTTTTTT.

The J gene is TRBJ1-1, the V gene TRBV30, with no clear D. With 2 bases removed from V and 0 bases from J, the gap between germline ends came to 16 bases. Germline assignment: CDR1 GTSNPN and CDR2 SVGIG (reference sequence). CDR3 length: 16 residues. DNA for the CDR3: TGTGCCTGGAGTTTCCGCCGGGAATTAATGAACACTGAAGCTTTCTTT. Amino acid sequence: CAWSFRRELMNTEAFF.

Here the CDR3 DNA reads TGTGCCAGCAGTTCCAACAGAGGAGGTAACGAGCAGTACTTC. It yields the protein CASSSNRGGNEQYF. This chain joins TRBV6-2 or TRBV6-3 and TRBJ2-7, with TRBD2 as a possible D gene (5 bases). Germline assignment: CDR1 MNHEY and CDR2 SVGEGT. The ends were cut back, 4 bases at V and 5 bases at J, with 15 bases in the middle. The CDR3 loop spans 14 amino acids.

The genes are TRBV4-3 and TRBJ2-7; D may be TRBD2 (6 bases). V was clipped by 3 bases and J by 3 bases, with 15 bases between them. This CDR3 comprises 15 residues. Germline V gives CDR1 LGHNA, CDR2 YSLEER. CDR3 region: CASSQLAGTLYEQYF. Written as DNA, the CDR3 is TGCGCCAGCAGCCAGTTAGCCGGGACTCTCTACGAGCAGTACTTC.